These 18 T cell receptor beta chains were sequenced from one sample in a study of blood T cell repertoires in COVID-19. Assay: immunoSEQ multiplex PCR; the TCRdb copy retains only in-frame clones and omits some. The repertoire holds some 150,000 clones, 75% to 90% seen once, with over 2% in the top ten. Sequencing input: peripheral blood. The receptors derive from a man in his 70s with acute or convalescent COVID-19.

This sequence joins TRBV7-2 and TRBJ2-2, with TRBD2 matching 9 bases. V dropped 2 bases and J dropped 7; count of bases not matched to a gene: 8. Germline CDR1 is SGHTA and CDR2 is FQGNSA. CDR3 length equals 16 residues. CDR3 sequence reads: CASSLFARGGGGELFF. For the CDR3, the DNA is TGTGCCAGCAGCTTATTTGCGCGGGGGGGAGGCGGGGAGCTGTTTTTT.

The chain has TRBV18 and TRBJ1-1, with D uncertain. This CDR3 has 14 amino acids. V lost 5 bases to trimming and J lost 4 bases, with 14 bases between them. Germline CDR1 is KGHSH and CDR2 is LQKENI. CDR3 bases: TGTGCCAGCTCATTCGACCGACAAACCACTGAAGCTTTCTTT. Amino acid sequence: CASSFDRQTTEAFF.

The CDR3 DNA is TGTGCCAGCAGCTTGGTGGCTAGCGGACCCTACGAGCAGTACTTC. This codes for CASSLVASGPYEQYF. The J gene is TRBJ2-7, the V gene TRBV5-6; 7 nucleotides align to TRBD2. J lost 2 bases, V lost 0 bases, and 5 bases had no gene match. The CDR3 consists of 15 residues. Germline V gene data show CDR1 as SGHDT and CDR2 as YYEEEE.

The CDR3 DNA sequence: TGTGCCAGCAGCCTCTGGGGGGCGGTGGGAGGGCACACAGATACGCAGTATTTT. Its translation is CASSLWGAVGGHTDTQYF. The chain links TRBV3-1 (or the pseudogene TRBV3-2) to TRBJ2-3, with D possibly TRBD2 on 7 matching bases. The V end was cut by 4 bases, the J end by 2 bases, with 22 bases between. This CDR3 is built from 18 residues. Germline values: CDR1 LGHDT, CDR2 YNNKEL (reference sequence).

This clone occurred once. This sequence joins TRBV28 and TRBJ1-5, with D hard to call. CDR1 is MDHEN, CDR2 SYDVKM, per germline. Trimming stripped 3 bases from V and 7 bases from J, with 13 bases between. This CDR3 contains 14 residues. CDR3 coding DNA: TGTGCCAGCAGTTTGAGGCAGAGACTCCAGCCCCAGCATTTT. Amino acids: CASSLRQRLQPQHF.

The CDR3 DNA is TGCGCCAGCAGCGCTATAGCGGGGGGAATCAATGAGCAGTTCTTC. Translation: CASSAIAGGINEQFF. J is TRBJ2-1 and V is TRBV5-1, with 10 bases fitting TRBD2. Germline CDR1 reads SGHRS; CDR2 reads YFSETQ. The CDR3 is 15 residues long. The junction had 7 bases not matched to a gene; V was cut back by 4 bases and J by 6 bases.

This rearrangement joins TRBV6-5 to TRBJ1-5, with D tentatively TRBD1 (6 bases). Germline CDR1 is MNHEY and CDR2 is SVGAGI. V lost 10 bases, J lost 2 bases, and 18 bases lay in between. The CDR3 spans 15 residues. This CDR3 reads CATKPQGGGNQPQHF. The CDR3 DNA follows: TGTGCCACAAAGCCACAGGGAGGGGGCAATCAGCCCCAGCATTTT.

This chain links TRBV6-5 with TRBJ2-7; D possibly corresponds to TRBD1 (5 bases). V shed 8 bases and J shed 5 bases, with 13 bases lying between them. Germline V gene lookup returns CDR1 MNHEY and CDR2 SVGAGI. The CDR3 sequence is 12 residues long. The chain's CDR3 is CASFNRHHEQYF. The CDR3 DNA reads as TGTGCCAGCTTCAACAGGCACCACGAGCAGTACTTC.

The chain combines TRBV2 with TRBJ2-5; D gene uncertain. Trimming took 3 bases from V and 0 from J, leaving 8 bases between them. Germline V gene lookup returns CDR1 SNHLY and CDR2 FYNNEI. This CDR3 region has 14 residues. The CDR3 protein is CASSEQSYQETQYF. The CDR3 DNA is TGTGCCAGCAGTGAGCAGTCGTACCAAGAGACCCAGTACTTC.

This clone appeared a single time. The J gene is TRBJ2-2, the V gene TRBV11-3; D unclear. CDR1 is SGHNT, CDR2 YENEEA, per germline. The CDR3 is 14 amino acids. Trimming shortened V by 1 base and J by 1 base, and 4 bases separated the two germline ends. As DNA, the CDR3 is TGTGCCAGCAGCTTAGGACAGAACACCGGGGAGCTGTTTTTT. Protein product: CASSLGQNTGELFF. The whole variable domain, filled in from reference TRBV11-3 and TRBJ2-2, reads EAGVVQSPRYKIIEKKQPVAFWCNPISGHNTLYWYLQNLGQGPELLIRYENEEAVDDSQLPKDRFSAERLKGVDSTLKIQPAELGDSAVYLCASSLGQNTGELFFGEGSRLTVL.

In nucleotides, the CDR3 is TGTGCCAGCAGCCGGGGACTTTTAGATCAGCCCCAGCATTTT. Translation gives CASSRGLLDQPQHF. The rearrangement joins TRBV16 to TRBJ1-5; maybe TRBD1 (5 bases). The CDR3 runs 14 residues. CDR1 and CDR2 (germline): KGHSY, FQNENV. The V end lost 4 bases, the J end lost 5 bases, and 12 bases lay between the germline ends.

This chain uses TRBV6-5 with TRBJ2-5, with TRBD1 matching 9 bases. The CDR3 contains 15 residues. Germline trimming cut 10 bases from V and 6 bases from J; bases unmatched to any gene: 15. Germline CDR1 is MNHEY and CDR2 is SVGAGI. Written as DNA, the CDR3 is TGTGCCACCATGGGGGGGACAGGGTCGGGCAAGACCCAGTACTTC. This encodes CATMGGTGSGKTQYF.

V gene TRBV6-5 combines with J gene TRBJ1-2, with TRBD1 identical over 7 bases. The trim removed 6 bases at V and 7 bases at J, leaving 11 bases unmatched. The germline V gene has CDR1 MNHEY and CDR2 SVGAGI. This CDR3 is 14 amino acids long. The CDR3 bases are TGTGCCAGCAGGGCCCCAGGGGGGTACCTTGGCTACACCTTC. It is translated as CASRAPGGYLGYTF.

To note about this clone: One end of the junction does not line up with germline, which may come from a read error. This chain connects TRBV2 to TRBJ1-2, with D possibly TRBD1 on 5 matching bases. CDR1 and CDR2 (germline): SNHLY, FYNNEI. CDR3 length: 15 residues. The DNA for the CDR3 is TGTGCCCGCAGGCCGGGGATGGGGGGGGACTATGGCTACACCTTC. This codes for CARRPGMGGDYGYTF.

This clone was counted between two and nine times. The sample holds other DNA sequences that translate to the same CDR3. CDR3 coding DNA: TGTGCCAGTAGTACCGGACTAGCGGGAGTTCCGGAGGAGACCCAGTACTTC. It translates to CASSTGLAGVPEETQYF. V is TRBV19 and J is TRBJ2-5; 13 nucleotides agree with TRBD2. Losses at the gene ends were 4 bases for V and 5 bases for J; bases not matched to a gene: 10. The CDR3 covers 17 residues. Germline loops: CDR1 LNHDA, CDR2 SQIVND (reference sequence).

V gene TRBV6-5 combines with J gene TRBJ1-1; D is undetermined. This CDR3 is built from 15 residues. Trimming left V 1 base short and J 5 bases short, with 14 bases between. Germline CDR1 reads MNHEY; CDR2 reads SVGAGI. CDR3 nucleotides: TGTGCCAGCAGTTACTTGGCTGCGATGAGGACTGAAGCTTTCTTT. Its protein is CASSYLAAMRTEAFF.

The chain couples TRBV7-2 to TRBJ2-5; 7 nucleotides agree with TRBD1. CDR3 size: 15 residues. The trim removed 5 bases at V and 5 bases at J, leaving 11 bases unmatched. CDR1 is SGHTA, CDR2 FQGNSA, per germline. The CDR3 here is CASSLEDRVRETQYF. CDR3 nucleotides: TGTGCCAGCAGCCTAGAAGACAGGGTTAGGGAGACCCAGTACTTC.

This clone has ten or more counts. The chain recombines TRBV28 with TRBJ2-2; the match to TRBD1 covers 8 bases. Unmatched junction bases numbered 2, after V lost 5 bases and J lost 0 bases. The length of the CDR3 is 15 residues. Germline CDR1 MDHEN, CDR2 SYDVKM. The CDR3 nucleotides are TGTGCCAGCAGTCTACAGGGGGCGAACACCGGGGAGCTGTTTTTT. Its protein is CASSLQGANTGELFF. Drawing the rest from reference TRBV28 and TRBJ2-2, the complete variable domain is DVKVTQSSRYLVKRTGEKVFLECVQDMDHENMFWYRQDPGLGLRLIYFSYDVKMKEKGDIPEGYSVSREKKERFSLILESASTNQTSMYLCASSLQGANTGELFFGEGSRLTVL.